This T cell receptor (beta chain) was recorded in a study of shared clonotypes between healthy human individuals. The study, taken as a whole, reports: Despite large depth, sorted-subset datasets appeared incompletely sequenced.

This clone was detected once. Its antigen is unknown. Positive CCR7 selection of CD45RO-negative cells yielded the naive CD8 cells, and terminally differentiated effector memory CD45RA+ cells were excluded. This table comes from immunoSEQ multiplex PCR, and its TCRdb copy is limited to in-frame clones, with some not included. This sample yields about 2,100,000 clones, of which 93% are seen a single time; around 1.7% belongs to the top ten. Trimming took 0 bases from V and 5 from J; bases not matched to a gene: 15. CDR3 size: 19 residues. Germline assignment: CDR1 LGHNA and CDR2 YSLEER. The chain has TRBV4-3 and TRBJ1-1, with 10 bases aligning to TRBD1. The sequenced sample consisted of naive CD8+ T cells from PBMCs. The receptor was isolated from a man aged 18 to 30 in good health. Some clones in this sample may be carry-over from other donors' samples. CDR3 residues: CASSQDWRGQGVVGTEAFF. As DNA, the CDR3 is TGCGCCAGCAGCCAAGATTGGCGAGGACAGGGGGTGGTGGGGACTGAAGCTTTCTTT.